These 24 T cell receptor beta chains share one sample of origin, sequenced in a study of follicular helper T cells after annual influenza vaccination. The repertoire was sequenced with immunoSEQ multiplex PCR; TCRdb's copy has only in-frame clones and lacks some. The sample consists of over 11,000 clones, about 83% of them appearing once. The time point was: 2014-2015 season, pre-vaccination. This sample comprised CXCR5- memory CD4+ T cells sorted from blood, obtained on the day of influenza vaccination. The receptors were gathered from an adult who received the influenza vaccine.

The genes are TRBV5-1 and TRBJ2-3; D gene unclear. Germline V CDR1 and CDR2: SGHRS, YFSETQ. Trimming took off 3 bases at V and 3 bases at J, with 17 bases between the two ends. The CDR3 covers 16 residues. This CDR3 is CASSSRVGYSTDTQYF. The CDR3 DNA sequence: TGCGCCAGCAGCTCCCGTGTGGGATACAGTACAGATACGCAGTATTTT.

V gene TRBV30 combines with J gene TRBJ2-7, with 7 positions matching TRBD1. Germline V gene lookup returns CDR1 GTSNPN and CDR2 SVGIG (reference sequence). CDR3 length equals 13 residues. Trimming at V came to 2 bases and at J to 3 bases, leaving 4 bases not matched to a gene. CDR3 in DNA: TGTGCCTGGAGTTCTAACAGGGGCTACGAGCAGTACTTC. The encoded protein is CAWSSNRGYEQYF.

The chain links TRBV5-1 to TRBJ2-5; TRBD2 aligns across 10 bases. The CDR3 length is 20 residues. Germline lookup yields CDR1 SGHRS and CDR2 YFSETQ. The J segment lost 2 bases and the V segment lost 1 base, leaving 17 bases of the junction unmatched. The chain's CDR3 is CASSLLVQRGGNPTQETQYF. CDR3 bases: TGCGCCAGCAGCTTGTTGGTCCAGCGGGGGGGAAATCCAACACAAGAGACCCAGTACTTC.

This clone was seen a handful of times. The chain combines TRBV28 with TRBJ2-7, with unresolved D. Per the germline V gene, CDR1 is MDHEN and CDR2 is SYDVKM. This CDR3 contains 11 residues. V was clipped by 5 bases and J by 5 bases, with 7 bases between them. The CDR3 spells CASSPTNEQYF. Here the CDR3 DNA reads TGTGCCAGCAGTCCCACCAACGAGCAGTACTTC.

This chain connects TRBV7-8 to TRBJ2-7; 7 bases match TRBD1. The germline CDR1 and CDR2 sequences are SGHVS and FQNEAQ. The CDR3 runs to 13 residues. The V segment lost 3 bases and the J segment 5 bases; nucleotides outside the gene matches: 4. CDR3 sequence: CASSLTGFNEQYF. The CDR3 DNA is TGTGCCAGCAGCTTGACAGGGTTCAACGAGCAGTACTTC.

The CDR3 is CASSLNTDTEAFF. For the CDR3, the DNA is TGTGCCAGCAGCTTAAATACGGACACTGAAGCTTTCTTT. This chain uses TRBV7-9 with TRBJ1-1; D is ambiguous. In germline, CDR1 is SEHNR, CDR2 FQNEAQ (reference sequence). Trimming removed 2 bases at V and 3 bases at J, with 7 bases between. The CDR3 is made up of 13 amino acids.

The V call is TRBV30, the J call TRBJ1-4, with D possibly matching TRBD1 (5 bases). Germline CDR1 reads GTSNPN; CDR2 reads SVGIG (reference sequence). There are 13 residues in the CDR3. The V end lost 0 bases, the J end lost 7 bases, and 9 bases lay between the germline ends. The CDR3 DNA reads TGTGCCTGGAGTGTCGGGCAGGGTGAAAAACTGTTTTTT. Translation: CAWSVGQGEKLFF.

The chain links TRBV4-1 to TRBJ2-5, with D perhaps matching TRBD2 (6 bases). This CDR3 spans 15 amino acids. V lost 4 bases and J lost 5, with 17 bases in between. In germline, CDR1 is MGHRA, CDR2 YSYEKL. This chain's CDR3 is CASSPNRRGLETQYF. The CDR3 region has the DNA TGCGCCAGCAGCCCCAACCGGAGGGGATTGGAGACCCAGTACTTC.

This rearrangement joins TRBV15 to TRBJ1-1; 7 nucleotides agree with TRBD1. With V trimmed by 5 bases and J by 4 bases, 7 bases remained unmatched. The CDR3 sequence is 14 residues long. CDR1 and CDR2 (germline): LNHNV, YYDKDF (reference sequence). CDR3 in DNA: TGTGCCACCAGCGTACAGGGGATGGGCACTGAAGCTTTCTTT. Its translation: CATSVQGMGTEAFF.

The V call is TRBV7-7, the J call TRBJ2-5; 10 nucleotides agree with TRBD1. V was pared by 6 bases and J by 4 bases, with 8 bases of the junction left unmatched. The CDR3 covers 15 residues. From germline, CDR1 is SSHAT and CDR2 FNYEAQ (reference sequence). CDR3 nucleotide sequence: TGTGCCAGCAGACAGACAGGGGGCATTACAGAGACCCAGTACTTC. Translation gives CASRQTGGITETQYF.

This clone was counted a single time. The chain is built from TRBV7-8 and TRBJ2-3; 8 bases are a match to TRBD2. This CDR3 has 17 amino acids. The trim removed 6 bases at V and 6 bases at J, leaving 17 bases unmatched. Germline V gene data show CDR1 as SGHVS and CDR2 as FQNEAQ. The CDR3 protein is CASRQGLDTLWGDTQYF. The CDR3 DNA reads TGTGCCAGCAGGCAGGGACTAGACACCCTATGGGGGGATACGCAGTATTTT.

The chain joins TRBV6-1 to TRBJ1-1, with D maybe TRBD1 (6 bases). This CDR3 has 13 amino acids. Germline V gene sequence: CDR1 MNHNS, CDR2 SASEGT. The germline V and J ends were trimmed by 5 bases and 6 bases, with 13 bases remaining between them. CDR3 residues: CASSYTGWAEAFF. For the CDR3, the DNA is TGTGCCAGCAGTTATACAGGGTGGGCTGAAGCTTTCTTT.

The V and J genes are TRBV5-4 and TRBJ2-5, with 14 bases matching TRBD2. CDR3 size: 16 residues. The germline V gene has CDR1 SGHNT and CDR2 YYREEE (reference sequence). Trimming cost V 3 bases and J 3 bases; bases outside gene matches: 4. The CDR3 loop is CASSSMTSGGEETQYF. The CDR3 DNA reads TGTGCCAGCAGCTCGATGACTAGCGGGGGGGAAGAGACCCAGTACTTC.

The V gene is TRBV2, the J gene TRBJ2-3; D gene ambiguous. The CDR3 is 12 residues long. V gave up 4 bases and J gave up 2 bases, with 4 bases separating them. Germline V gene lookup returns CDR1 SNHLY and CDR2 FYNNEI. CDR3 sequence reads: CASSVATDTQYF. Here the CDR3 DNA reads TGTGCCAGCAGTGTTGCCACAGATACGCAGTATTTT.

V gene TRBV6-1 combines with J gene TRBJ1-2; perhaps TRBD1 as D (6 bases). This CDR3 spans 17 amino acids. Trimming cost V 2 bases and J 7 bases, with 23 bases left between them. CDR1 and CDR2 from the germline V gene are MNHNS and SASEGT. This CDR3 reads CASSETPRGGHLSGYTF. CDR3 nucleotides: TGTGCCAGCAGTGAAACGCCGCGGGGGGGACACCTTTCTGGCTACACCTTC.

The V and J genes are TRBV28 and TRBJ1-5; D is uncertain. Trimming took off 3 bases at V and 3 bases at J, with 12 bases between the two ends. The CDR3 loop spans 15 amino acids. Germline-derived CDR1 and CDR2 are MDHEN and SYDVKM. Here the CDR3 reads CASSFRGHDNQPQHF. For the CDR3, the DNA is TGTGCCAGCAGTTTTCGGGGTCACGACAATCAGCCCCAGCATTTT.

The rearrangement links TRBV9 to TRBJ1-2; D call uncertain. V dropped 1 base and J dropped 5 bases, with 9 bases sitting between them. The germline V gene has CDR1 SGDLS and CDR2 YYNGEE. The CDR3 is made up of 13 amino acids. CDR3 protein: CASSVSSRYGYTF. The DNA of the CDR3 is TGTGCCAGCAGCGTAAGCAGTCGTTATGGCTACACCTTC.

The table lists this clone with a count of one. The chain combines TRBV7-9 with TRBJ1-5, with D uncertain. The ends were cut back, 1 base at V and 1 base at J, with 8 bases in the middle. CDR1 is SEHNR and CDR2 is FQNEAQ in the germline V gene (reference sequence). This CDR3 spans 15 amino acids. The CDR3 nucleotides read TGTGCCAGCAGCTTAGGTCCGGGGAGCAATCAGCCCCAGCATTTT. It codes for CASSLGPGSNQPQHF. Using reference TRBV7-9 and TRBJ1-5 for the parts outside the CDR3, the full variable domain is DTGVSQNPRHKITKRGQNVTFRCDPISEHNRLYWYRQTLGQGPEFLTYFQNEAQLEKSRLLSDRFSAERPKGSFSTLEIQRTEQGDSAMYLCASSLGPGSNQPQHFGDGTRLSIL.

This chain links TRBV7-7 with TRBJ2-5; TRBD1 aligns across 7 bases. CDR1 and CDR2 from the germline V gene are SSHAT and FNYEAQ (reference sequence). The CDR3 is 14 amino acids. V shed 5 bases, J shed 5 bases, and the junction held 8 bases outside the gene matches. The CDR3 sequence is CASSPRDSWETQYF. CDR3 nucleotide sequence: TGTGCCAGCAGCCCTCGGGACAGTTGGGAGACCCAGTACTTC.

The gene calls are TRBV28 and TRBJ1-1, with 10 bases aligning to TRBD1. V lost 6 bases and J lost 5; bases outside the gene matches: 6. The germline V gene has CDR1 MDHEN and CDR2 SYDVKM. This CDR3 has 14 amino acids. This CDR3 is CASSSGQGSTEAFF. Written as DNA, the CDR3 is TGTGCCAGCAGCTCGGGACAGGGGTCGACTGAAGCTTTCTTT.

This sequence joins TRBV5-5 and TRBJ1-2; D remains unclear. Germline assignment: CDR1 SGHKS and CDR2 YYEKEE (reference sequence). CDR3 length equals 15 residues. V lost 2 bases and J 0 bases, leaving 11 bases between the germline ends. This CDR3 reads CASSLSVLANYGYTF. In nucleotides, the CDR3 is TGTGCCAGCAGCTTATCAGTTTTAGCTAACTATGGCTACACCTTC.

The gene calls are TRBV6-1 and TRBJ1-2; D is ambiguous. Trimming pared 7 bases from V and 7 bases from J, leaving 10 bases between. This CDR3 is built from 11 residues. Germline lookup yields CDR1 MNHNS and CDR2 SASEGT. CDR3 DNA: TGTGCCAGCACATACAGTACTGGCTACACCTTC. Translated: CASTYSTGYTF.

This clone appeared a few times. The rearrangement uses TRBV11-3 and TRBJ2-7, with 8 bases fitting TRBD2. The length of the CDR3 is 15 residues. Losses at the gene ends were 2 bases for V and 2 bases for J; bases not matched to a gene: 5. CDR1 SGHNT and CDR2 YENEEA come from the germline V gene. CDR3 DNA sequence: TGTGCCAGCAGCTTACAAGCGGGGGCCACCTACGAGCAGTACTTC. Translating it yields CASSLQAGATYEQYF.

This clone was detected once. The chain couples TRBV11-2 to TRBJ2-1; TRBD2 matches 13 bases. CDR1 and CDR2 (germline): SGHAT, FQNNGV. The CDR3 has 18 residues. Losses at the gene ends were 5 bases for V and 3 bases for J; bases not matched to a gene: 10. CDR3 bases: TGTGCCAGCAGCGGACCCCGGGGACTAGCGGGACTCTACAATGAGCAGTTCTTC. This translates into CASSGPRGLAGLYNEQFF.